Following are 14 T cell receptor beta chains from one sample sequenced in a study of CD8+ T cells in alopecia areata (dated by TCRdb to the late 2010s). The method behind the library was the immunoSEQ multiplex PCR assay. RNA was extracted from all samples and reverse transcribed into cDNA, which served as template for TCR sequencing. In TCRdb, the immuneACCESS table is reduced to in-frame sequences with V and J assigned. These tables do not hold every clone; where another copy was compared, an unresolved V gene accounts for under half, and the others remain unexplained. A total of 80,000 to 100,000 clones appear in this sample, less than 50% of them only once. Of the sample, 0.79% is held by the ten largest clones. Material: CD4+ T cells sorted from blood. The source is a human donor with alopecia areata.

This rearrangement joins TRBV30 to TRBJ2-3; D remains unclear. Deletions cut 0 bases from V and 2 bases from J, with 9 bases between. CDR3 length equals 14 residues. The germline CDR1 and CDR2 sequences are GTSNPN and SVGIG (reference sequence). CDR3 nucleotides: TGTGCCTGGAGTGTAACCCTCTACACAGATACGCAGTATTTT. Residues: CAWSVTLYTDTQYF.

This chain links TRBV29-1 with TRBJ1-1; 8 positions agree with TRBD1. Germline V gives CDR1 SQVTM, CDR2 ANQGSEA. This CDR3 comprises 13 residues. The V segment lost 7 bases and the J segment 3 bases; nucleotides outside the gene matches: 7. The CDR3 sequence is CSGATGGDTEAFF. The CDR3 DNA sequence: TGCAGCGGTGCCACAGGGGGTGACACTGAAGCTTTCTTT.

The chain uses TRBV6-5 and TRBJ1-3; 9 nucleotides line up with TRBD1. The germline CDR1 and CDR2 sequences are MNHEY and SVGAGI. Trimming took 6 bases from V and 4 from J; bases not matched to a gene: 7. CDR3 size: 15 residues. CDR3 nucleotide sequence: TGTGCCAGCAGCCAGGACAGGGGAATCGGAAACACCATATATTTT. Its protein is CASSQDRGIGNTIYF.

The V gene is TRBV7-2, the J gene TRBJ2-3; D unresolved. Trimming removed 1 base at V and 4 bases at J, with 9 bases between. The CDR3 covers 14 residues. The germline V gene has CDR1 SGHTA and CDR2 FQGNSA. This CDR3 is CASSLGWAADTQYF. CDR3 in DNA: TGTGCCAGCAGCTTAGGGTGGGCCGCAGATACGCAGTATTTT.

The chain links TRBV14 to TRBJ2-3; TRBD1 agrees at 8 bases. From germline, CDR1 is SGHDN and CDR2 FVKESK. The J segment lost 14 bases and the V segment lost 4 bases, leaving 8 bases of the junction unmatched. The CDR3 sequence is 12 residues long. CDR3 in DNA: TGTGCCAGCAGCCGCGGGACAGGTCGGGTGTATTTT. Translating gives CASSRGTGRVYF.

J is TRBJ1-5 and V is TRBV29-1, with D uncertain. The CDR3 spans 16 residues. The V end was cut by 3 bases, the J end by 1 base, with 16 bases between. The germline V gene has CDR1 SQVTM and CDR2 ANQGSEA. The CDR3 region has the DNA TGCAGCGTTGAGCCTCGCACTGACGAGAGCAATCAGCCCCAGCATTTT. Its translation is CSVEPRTDESNQPQHF.

Here the CDR3 reads CASSLRVRGTDTQYF. CDR3 nucleotides: TGTGCCAGCAGCTTGCGGGTTAGGGGCACAGATACGCAGTATTTT. The chain combines TRBV5-4 with TRBJ2-3; D not resolved. Trimming shortened V by 1 base and J by 1 base, and 10 bases separated the two germline ends. Germline V lookup: CDR1 SGHNT, CDR2 YYREEE (reference sequence). The CDR3 contains 15 residues.

The gene calls are TRBV7-9 and TRBJ2-5; 8 bases are a match to TRBD2. J gave up 1 base and V 3 bases, and 4 bases lay outside the gene matches. CDR1 is SEHNR and CDR2 is FQNEAQ in the germline V gene (reference sequence). The CDR3 is 15 amino acids. The CDR3 here is CASSFGTSGQETQYF. CDR3 nucleotides: TGTGCCAGCAGCTTCGGAACTAGCGGCCAAGAGACCCAGTACTTC.

This clone turned up a few times. The genes are TRBV30 and TRBJ2-7; D possibly corresponds to TRBD1 (6 bases). The CDR3 covers 12 residues. Per germline, CDR1 GTSNPN and CDR2 SVGIG (reference sequence). The ends were cut back, 1 base at V and 2 bases at J, with 6 bases in the middle. CDR3 loop: CAWSGGPYEQYF. CDR3 DNA: TGTGCCTGGAGTGGGGGGCCCTACGAGCAGTACTTC.

The rearrangement joins TRBV29-1 to TRBJ1-4; TRBD1 might be the D (6 bases). V dropped 7 bases and J dropped 5 bases, with 14 bases sitting between them. Germline CDR1 SQVTM, CDR2 ANQGSEA. CDR3 length: 13 residues. The CDR3 DNA reads TGCAGCGCATCCGACAGGTCCAATGAAAAACTGTTTTTT. Translation: CSASDRSNEKLFF.

The chain uses TRBV4-2 and TRBJ2-7; the match to TRBD1 covers 9 bases. Per the germline V gene, CDR1 is LGHNA and CDR2 is YNFKEQ. The CDR3 loop spans 15 amino acids. V dropped 2 bases and J dropped 3; count of bases not matched to a gene: 5. The CDR3 sequence is CASSQPDRGGYEQYF. The CDR3 DNA follows: TGTGCCAGCAGCCAACCGGACAGGGGTGGCTACGAGCAGTACTTC.

This clone has more than one count but fewer than ten. The chain is built from TRBV29-1 and TRBJ2-1; either TRBD1 or TRBD2 may fit D (6 bases each). Germline assignment: CDR1 SQVTM and CDR2 ANQGSEA. V gave up 3 bases and J gave up 6 bases, with 9 bases separating them. This CDR3 contains 12 residues. DNA of the CDR3: TGCAGCGTTGATTCGGGGGCCAATGAGCAGTTCTTC. It specifies CSVDSGANEQFF.

The chain couples TRBV29-1 to TRBJ2-1; 7 bases map to TRBD2. The length of the CDR3 is 14 residues. Germline trimming cut 7 bases from V and 9 bases from J; bases unmatched to any gene: 15. Germline CDR1 is SQVTM and CDR2 is ANQGSEA. CDR3 DNA: TGCAGCGCAGAAGGGCGGGAGAGGGTCGGTGAGCAGTTCTTC. Protein product: CSAEGRERVGEQFF.

The chain uses TRBV5-1 and TRBJ2-5; D is ambiguous. Trimming cost V 4 bases and J 3 bases, with 10 bases left between them. In germline, CDR1 is SGHRS, CDR2 YFSETQ. There are 13 residues in the CDR3. CDR3 in DNA: TGCGCCAGCAGCAGACCCGACGAAGAGACCCAGTACTTC. Protein sequence: CASSRPDEETQYF.